The 23 T cell receptor beta chains listed next were all sequenced from one sample in a study of blood T cell repertoires in COVID-19 (dated by TCRdb to about 2020). Library creation used the immunoSEQ multiplex PCR assay. Entries here come from immuneACCESS through TCRdb and include only in-frame sequences with V and J called. Some clones fail to appear in such tables; in the studies checked, an unresolved V gene covers under half of the shortfall, and the cause of the remainder is unknown. The sample has 99,000 or so clones on record, less than 90% of them singletons. The ten largest clones capture roughly 2% of the sample. Sequenced: peripheral blood. Every receptor here comes from a man between 65 and 85 years old with active or convalescent COVID-19.

The table lists this clone with a count of one. The chain links TRBV6-6 to TRBJ1-1; 7 nucleotides agree with TRBD1. CDR1 is MNHNY, CDR2 SVGAGI, per germline (reference sequence). CDR3 length equals 18 residues. V lost 5 bases and J lost 1; bases outside the gene matches: 16. DNA for the CDR3: TGTGCCAGCAGTGGATCCACCGGGAACAGGGGCCCGAACACTGAAGCTTTCTTT. It yields the protein CASSGSTGNRGPNTEAFF.

The chain recombines TRBV4-1 with TRBJ1-6; TRBD1 agrees at 7 bases. CDR1 and CDR2 (germline): MGHRA, YSYEKL. J gave up 10 bases and V 0 bases, and 9 bases lay outside the gene matches. The CDR3 runs 16 residues. The CDR3 sequence: CASSQEGAGGNSPLHF. CDR3 coding DNA: TGCGCCAGCAGCCAAGAAGGGGCAGGGGGTAACTCACCCCTCCACTTT.

Points on this clone: The junction shows a germline mismatch at one end, possibly a read error. This sequence joins TRBV6-6 and TRBJ1-6; D is ambiguous. CDR3 length equals 14 residues. From germline, CDR1 is MNHNY and CDR2 SVGAGI (reference sequence). As DNA, the CDR3 is TGTGCCAGCAGCCATGGGCAGCATAACTCACCCCTCCACTTT. Its translation: CASSHGQHNSPLHF.

The chain combines TRBV6-2 or TRBV6-3 with TRBJ2-7; possibly TRBD1 for D (6 bases). The CDR3 is 14 residues long. Trimming took 6 bases from V and 4 from J, leaving 16 bases between them. Germline V gives CDR1 MNHEY, CDR2 SVGEGT. The CDR3, as DNA: TGTGCCAGCAGCCTCGAGCTGGGGGCGTACGAGCAGTACTTC. Amino acids: CASSLELGAYEQYF.

The genes are TRBV2 and TRBJ1-2; D call uncertain. The CDR3 is 11 amino acids. V lost 5 bases to trimming and J lost 2 bases, with 3 bases between them. Per germline, CDR1 SNHLY and CDR2 FYNNEI. In DNA form, the CDR3 reads TGTGCCAGCAGTCCAAACTATGGCTACACCTTC. This encodes CASSPNYGYTF.

J is TRBJ1-4 and V is TRBV6-5; 9 bases are shared with TRBD1. V was pared by 2 bases and J by 0 bases, with 1 base of the junction left unmatched. The CDR3 has 16 amino acids. CDR1 is MNHEY, CDR2 SVGAGI, per germline. As DNA, the CDR3 is TGTGCCAGCAGTTACCGGGACAGGGCAACTAATGAAAAACTGTTTTTT. As protein: CASSYRDRATNEKLFF.

As for this clone: Additional DNA sequences in this sample encode the identical CDR3. The chain joins TRBV5-1 to TRBJ1-1, with 8 bases that match TRBD1. The V gene end was trimmed by 0 bases and the J gene end by 4 bases; junction bases not matched to a gene: 2. CDR3 length: 14 residues. The germline gives CDR1 SGHRS, CDR2 YFSETQ. The CDR3 loop is CASSLGQGATEAFF. The CDR3 region has the DNA TGCGCCAGCAGCTTGGGTCAGGGGGCCACTGAAGCTTTCTTT.

This clone was observed a handful of times. The chain joins TRBV3-1 (or the pseudogene TRBV3-2) to TRBJ1-2, with TRBD1 matching over 12 bases. The length of the CDR3 is 15 residues. The germline gives CDR1 LGHDT, CDR2 YNNKEL (reference sequence). Trimming took 1 base from V and 7 from J; bases not matched to a gene: 4. CDR3 protein: CASSQGAGQGAGYTF. CDR3 nucleotides: TGTGCCAGCAGCCAAGGTGCGGGACAGGGGGCTGGCTACACCTTC.

The chain recombines TRBV6-5 with TRBJ2-1, with a tentative D call TRBD2 (6 bases). V gave up 5 bases and J gave up 9 bases, with 20 bases separating them. Germline loops: CDR1 MNHEY, CDR2 SVGAGI. The CDR3 is 15 residues long. This chain's CDR3 is CASSRRDGPWGEQFF. The CDR3 nucleotides are TGTGCCAGCAGTCGGCGGGACGGACCCTGGGGTGAGCAGTTCTTC.

The chain has TRBV5-4 and TRBJ2-5; the D gene is possibly TRBD1 (6 bases). Per the germline V gene, CDR1 is SGHNT and CDR2 is YYREEE (reference sequence). The CDR3 extends over 14 amino acids. The V gene lost 4 bases and the J gene lost 2 bases, with 12 bases spanning the gap. The CDR3 nucleotides are TGTGCCAGCAGCCTCGGACAGCTACAAGAGACCCAGTACTTC. This codes for CASSLGQLQETQYF.

The rearrangement links TRBV9 to TRBJ2-6; 8 bases align to TRBD1. This CDR3 spans 18 amino acids. The V segment lost 4 bases and the J segment 0 bases; nucleotides outside the gene matches: 9. Germline CDR1 reads SGDLS; CDR2 reads YYNGEE. The CDR3 DNA follows: TGTGCCAGCAGCCCCCGACAGGGGCAATTCTCTGGGGCCAACGTCCTGACTTTC. Translating gives CASSPRQGQFSGANVLTF.

Many counts were recorded for this clone. The V and J genes are TRBV2 and TRBJ2-7; maybe TRBD1 (6 bases). The V end lost 7 bases, the J end lost 5 bases, and 15 bases lay between the germline ends. The CDR3 extends over 13 amino acids. Germline V gene sequence: CDR1 SNHLY, CDR2 FYNNEI. CDR3 amino acids: CASIRGRIDEQYF. The DNA of the CDR3 is TGTGCCAGCATCAGGGGTCGTATCGACGAGCAGTACTTC.

This rearrangement joins TRBV4-1 to TRBJ2-1; the D gene is possibly TRBD2 (5 bases). V was pared by 0 bases and J by 5 bases, with 8 bases between. Germline CDR1 MGHRA, CDR2 YSYEKL. This CDR3 region has 14 residues. CDR3 region: CASSQDEGHNEQFF. CDR3 sequence (DNA): TGCGCCAGCAGCCAAGACGAGGGTCACAATGAGCAGTTCTTC.

V and J are TRBV5-8 and TRBJ2-3, with 7 bases that match TRBD1. This CDR3 comprises 15 residues. J lost 4 bases, V lost 5 bases, and 10 bases had no gene match. Per the germline V gene, CDR1 is SGHTS and CDR2 is YDEGEE. CDR3 nucleotide sequence: TGTGCCAGCAGATTAGATAGACAGGGCCCAGATACGCAGTATTTT. Amino acid sequence: CASRLDRQGPDTQYF.

The chain recombines TRBV11-2 with TRBJ2-7; a possible D gene is TRBD2 (6 bases). Germline V gene sequence: CDR1 SGHAT, CDR2 FQNNGV. V was cut by 5 bases and J by 4 bases, with 21 bases left in between. The CDR3 sequence is 16 residues long. The CDR3 DNA is TGTGCCAGCAGCCAAGGGCGCAAGGAGGGAGCGTACGAGCAGTACTTC. As protein: CASSQGRKEGAYEQYF.

The genes are TRBV6-6 and TRBJ1-4; maybe TRBD1 (5 bases). Germline V gene sequence: CDR1 MNHNY, CDR2 SVGAGI (reference sequence). Between the trimmed V and J ends, which lost 7 bases and 6 bases, there was a span of 12 bases. The CDR3 totals 13 residues. The CDR3 reads CASMDTRDEKLFF. Written as DNA, the CDR3 is TGTGCCAGCATGGACACTCGGGATGAAAAACTGTTTTTT.

The genes are TRBV7-2 and TRBJ1-1; D unresolved. The CDR3 extends over 14 amino acids. The V gene's germline CDR1 is SGHTA and CDR2 FQGNSA. Trimming took off 6 bases at V and 1 base at J, with 12 bases between the two ends. The CDR3 DNA is TGTGCCAGCAGTGCGGCCAACACGAACACTGAAGCTTTCTTT. Translated, it gives CASSAANTNTEAFF.

This rearrangement joins TRBV6-5 to TRBJ1-1, with 7 positions matching TRBD1. Germline trimming cut 6 bases from V and 3 bases from J; bases unmatched to any gene: 1. Germline CDR1 and CDR2: MNHEY and SVGAGI. This CDR3 spans 12 amino acids. CDR3 bases: TGTGCCAGCAGAACAGGGGACACTGAAGCTTTCTTT. It is translated as CASRTGDTEAFF.

The chain combines TRBV18 with TRBJ1-2, with D hard to call. Germline-derived CDR1 and CDR2 are KGHSH and LQKENI. The CDR3 runs to 19 residues. Deletions cut 0 bases from V and 2 bases from J, with 22 bases between. DNA for the CDR3: TGTGCCAGCTCACCACCTAGGGAAAGGGTAGTGAGGGCGAACTATGGCTACACCTTC. Translation gives CASSPPRERVVRANYGYTF.

V gene TRBV7-9 combines with J gene TRBJ1-3; 7 bases agree with TRBD1. The CDR3 contains 15 residues. Losses at the gene ends were 2 bases for V and 2 bases for J; bases not matched to a gene: 3. Germline V gene sequence: CDR1 SEHNR, CDR2 FQNEAQ (reference sequence). CDR3 in amino acids: CASSLTTGTGNTIYF. DNA of the CDR3: TGTGCCAGCAGCTTAACGACAGGGACTGGAAACACCATATATTTT.

The V gene is TRBV2, the J gene TRBJ1-2, with D perhaps matching TRBD1 (5 bases). V shed 7 bases and J shed 0 bases, with 15 bases lying between them. The CDR3 extends over 15 amino acids. Germline CDR1 is SNHLY and CDR2 is FYNNEI. The CDR3 region is CASTWEGQPNYGYTF. CDR3 DNA sequence: TGTGCCAGCACCTGGGAGGGGCAACCTAACTATGGCTACACCTTC.

Here the CDR3 DNA reads TGCGCCAGCAGTGATACAGGGCCGTTTGAAGCTTTCTTT. Its protein product is CASSDTGPFEAFF. The chain joins TRBV10-1 to TRBJ1-1, with D possibly being TRBD1 (6 bases). Germline V gene lookup returns CDR1 WNHNN and CDR2 SYGVQD (reference sequence). This CDR3 comprises 13 residues. V was trimmed by 3 bases and J by 7 bases, leaving 12 bases between them.

The chain recombines TRBV5-4 with TRBJ1-1; 7 bases agree with TRBD1. CDR3 length: 13 amino acids. The trim removed 4 bases at V and 7 bases at J, leaving 7 bases unmatched. Germline CDR1 is SGHNT and CDR2 is YYREEE (reference sequence). CDR3 sequence: CASSRRTGSEAFF. DNA of the CDR3: TGTGCCAGCAGCCGGCGGACAGGCAGTGAAGCTTTCTTT.